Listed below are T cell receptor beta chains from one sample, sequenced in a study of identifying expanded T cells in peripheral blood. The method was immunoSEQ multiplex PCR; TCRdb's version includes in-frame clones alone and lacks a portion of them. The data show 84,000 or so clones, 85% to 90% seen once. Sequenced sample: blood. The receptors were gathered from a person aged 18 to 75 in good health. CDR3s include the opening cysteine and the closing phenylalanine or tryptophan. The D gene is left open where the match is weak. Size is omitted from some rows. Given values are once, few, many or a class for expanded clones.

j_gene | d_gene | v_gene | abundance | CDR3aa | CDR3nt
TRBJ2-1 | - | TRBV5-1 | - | CASSLVGTPLYNEQFF | TGCGCCAGCAGCTTGGTTGGGACTCCCCTCTACAATGAGCAGTTCTTC
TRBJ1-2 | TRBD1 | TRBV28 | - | CASRVTGGNYGYTF | TGTGCCAGCAGAGTGACAGGGGGTAACTATGGCTACACCTTC
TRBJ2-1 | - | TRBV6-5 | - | CATCLGRNPYNEQFF | TGTGCCACATGCTTGGGACGGAATCCGTACAATGAGCAGTTCTTC
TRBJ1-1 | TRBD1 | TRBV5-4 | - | CASSFSVQGSTEAFF | TGTGCCAGCAGCTTTTCGGTACAGGGGTCCACTGAAGCTTTCTTT
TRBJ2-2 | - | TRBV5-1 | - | CASSFSLTVQRELFF | TGCGCCAGCAGCTTCTCCCTAACAGTACAGAGGGAGCTGTTTTTT
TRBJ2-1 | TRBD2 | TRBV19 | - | CASSSERGAGEQFF | TGTGCCAGTAGCAGCGAGCGGGGGGCTGGTGAGCAGTTCTTC
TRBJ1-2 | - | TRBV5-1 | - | CASSPLMGASGYTF | TGCGCCAGCAGCCCCCTCATGGGGGCGAGTGGCTACACCTTC
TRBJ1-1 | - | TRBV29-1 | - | CSVVVWAGINTEAFF | TGCAGCGTTGTGGTTTGGGCAGGGATAAACACTGAAGCTTTCTTT
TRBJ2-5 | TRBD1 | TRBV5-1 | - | CASTTGQGEETQYF | TGCGCCAGCACCACGGGACAGGGGGAAGAGACCCAGTACTTC
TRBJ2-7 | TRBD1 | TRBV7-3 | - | CASSLTGTGLQEQYF | TGTGCCAGCAGCTTAACAGGGACAGGGTTACAAGAGCAGTACTTC
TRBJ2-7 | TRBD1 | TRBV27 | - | CASSPRPLATGGEQYF | TGTGCCAGCAGTCCGAGGCCCTTAGCGACAGGGGGCGAGCAGTACTTC
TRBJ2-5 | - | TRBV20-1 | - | CSAWDQETQYF | TGCAGTGCTTGGGACCAAGAGACCCAGTACTTC
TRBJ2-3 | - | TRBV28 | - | CASSLPGGDTQYF | TGTGCCAGCAGTTTACCTGGGGGAGATACGCAGTATTTT
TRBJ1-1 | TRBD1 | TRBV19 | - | CASNRDRGLTEAFF | TGTGCCAGTAACCGGGACAGGGGGCTGACTGAAGCTTTCTTT
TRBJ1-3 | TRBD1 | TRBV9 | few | CASSTTSGQGLGNTIYF | TGTGCCAGCAGCACAACCTCAGGACAGGGCCTTGGAAACACCATATATTTT
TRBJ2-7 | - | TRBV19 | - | CASSIGGREQYF | TGTGCCAGTAGTATAGGAGGGCGAGAGCAGTACTTC
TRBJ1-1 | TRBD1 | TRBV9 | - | CASSVAGGTGPNTEAFF | TGTGCCAGCAGCGTAGCTGGAGGGACAGGCCCGAACACTGAAGCTTTCTTT
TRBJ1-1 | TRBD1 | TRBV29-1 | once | CSVDRRADREAFF | TGCAGCGTTGACAGGCGCGCGGACAGGGAAGCTTTCTTT
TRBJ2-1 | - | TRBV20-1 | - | CSASTRNEQFF | TGCAGTGCTAGCACACGGAATGAGCAGTTCTTC
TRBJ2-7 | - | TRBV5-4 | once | CATSPDLGGSYEQYF | TGTGCCACCTCACCCGACCTCGGGGGCTCCTACGAGCAGTACTTC
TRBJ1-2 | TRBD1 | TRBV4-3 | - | CASSSSAGQLHGYTF | TGCGCCAGCAGCTCTTCAGCGGGACAGCTTCATGGCTACACCTTC
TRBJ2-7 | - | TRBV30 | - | CAWSVSGYEQYF | TGTGCCTGGAGTGTATCGGGTTACGAGCAGTACTTC
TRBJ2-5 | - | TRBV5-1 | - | CASSLRETQYF | TGCGCCAGCAGCTTGAGAGAGACCCAGTACTTC
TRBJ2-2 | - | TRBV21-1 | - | CASSKVKLAGDTGELFF | TGTGCCAGCAGCAAAGTAAAACTAGCGGGGGACACCGGGGAGCTGTTTTTT
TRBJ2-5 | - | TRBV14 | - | CASSGAGREETQYF | TGTGCCAGCAGCGGTGCAGGGCGGGAAGAGACCCAGTACTTC
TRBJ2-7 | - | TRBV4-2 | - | CASSQDQIRAVPYEQYF | TGTGCCAGCAGCCAAGATCAAATCCGTGCAGTGCCCTACGAGCAGTACTTC
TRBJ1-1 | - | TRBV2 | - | CASSVWAGASTEAFF | TGTGCCAGCAGTGTTTGGGCGGGGGCAAGTACTGAAGCTTTCTTT
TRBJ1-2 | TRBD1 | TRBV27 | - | CASSRGTGRRNGYTF | TGTGCCAGCAGCCGGGGGACAGGCCGACGCAATGGCTACACCTTC
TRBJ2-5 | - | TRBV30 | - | CAWRRKDTYQETQYF | TGTGCCTGGAGACGAAAAGACACCTACCAAGAGACCCAGTACTTC
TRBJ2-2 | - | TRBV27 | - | CASTPTGTGELFF | TGTGCCAGCACACCGACAGGCACCGGGGAGCTGTTTTTT
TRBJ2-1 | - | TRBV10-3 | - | CAISDEYNEQFF | TGTGCCATCAGTGACGAGTACAATGAGCAGTTCTTC
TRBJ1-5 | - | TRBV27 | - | CASSLGWDQPQHF | TGTGCCAGCAGTTTGGGGTGGGATCAGCCCCAGCATTTT
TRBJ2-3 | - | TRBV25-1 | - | CASSHPGDIDTQYF | TGTGCCAGCAGCCACCCCGGGGACATCGATACGCAGTATTTT
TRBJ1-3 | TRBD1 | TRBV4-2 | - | CASSQDPAGDRSSRGNTIYF | TGTGCCAGCAGCCAAGATCCCGCTGGGGACAGGTCTTCTCGGGGAAACACCATATATTTT
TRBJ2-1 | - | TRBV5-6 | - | CASSLVVVGGYFNEQFF | TGTGCCAGCAGCTTGGTGGTAGTAGGGGGATACTTCAATGAGCAGTTCTTC
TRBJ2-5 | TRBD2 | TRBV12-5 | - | CASAPGGGETQYF | TGTGCTAGTGCCCCTGGCGGGGGTGAGACCCAGTACTTC
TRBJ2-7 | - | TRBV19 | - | CASSQKQSYEQYF | TGTGCCAGTAGTCAAAAACAGTCCTACGAGCAGTACTTC
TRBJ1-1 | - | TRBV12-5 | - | CASGLVRAVLPGSWTEAFF | TGTGCTAGTGGTTTGGTACGAGCCGTACTCCCAGGGTCATGGACTGAAGCTTTCTTT
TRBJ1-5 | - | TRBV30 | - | CAWSVTRGQPQHF | TGTGCCTGGAGTGTAACTCGGGGTCAGCCCCAGCATTTT
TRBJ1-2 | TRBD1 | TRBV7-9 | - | CASSLGRQGARMHGYTF | TGTGCCAGCAGCTTGGGGAGACAGGGGGCGCGAATGCATGGCTACACCTTC
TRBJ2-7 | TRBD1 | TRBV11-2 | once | CASSLGRDRGYEQYF | TGTGCCAGCAGCTTAGGAAGGGACAGGGGGTACGAGCAGTACTTC
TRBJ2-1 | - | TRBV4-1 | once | CASSQGGVRLGEQFF | TGCGCCAGCAGCCAAGGGGGGGTCCGGCTCGGTGAGCAGTTCTTC
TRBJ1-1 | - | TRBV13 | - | CASSYTPGLLSTEAFF | TGTGCCAGCAGTTATACTCCCGGGCTCCTGAGCACTGAAGCTTTCTTT
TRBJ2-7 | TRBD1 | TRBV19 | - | CASSRDRGRPFYYEQYF | TGTGCCAGTAGTCGGGACAGGGGGCGCCCCTTCTACTACGAGCAGTACTTC
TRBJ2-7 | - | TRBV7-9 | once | CASSGGRDRDEQYF | TGTGCCAGCAGCGGAGGGCGGGACAGAGACGAGCAGTACTTC
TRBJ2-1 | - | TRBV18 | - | CASSPSSKGASGYNEQFF | TGTGCCAGCTCACCATCCTCAAAGGGGGCGAGCGGGTACAATGAGCAGTTCTTC
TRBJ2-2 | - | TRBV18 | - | CASLPGSNTGELFF | TGTGCCAGCCTGCCTGGGAGTAACACCGGGGAGCTGTTTTTT
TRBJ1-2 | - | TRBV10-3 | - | CAISAQIGADYGYTF | TGTGCCATCAGTGCCCAAATAGGTGCAGACTATGGCTACACCTTC
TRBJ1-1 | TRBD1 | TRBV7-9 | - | CASSSPPGGTEAFF | TGTGCCAGCAGCTCACCTCCAGGGGGAACTGAAGCTTTCTTT
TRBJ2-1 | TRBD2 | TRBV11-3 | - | CASSFEVGGDSYNEQFF | TGTGCCAGCAGCTTTGAGGTCGGGGGGGACTCCTACAATGAGCAGTTCTTC
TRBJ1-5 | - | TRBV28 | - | CASTADSGNQPQHF | TGTGCCAGCACGGCGGACAGTGGCAATCAGCCCCAGCATTTT
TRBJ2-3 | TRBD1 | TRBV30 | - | CAWGTGTGDADTQYF | TGTGCCTGGGGGACCGGGACAGGGGATGCAGATACGCAGTATTTT